Detailed here is one TCR beta chain. TCRdb re-analysed the 5' RACE reads in MiXCR, keeping a single row per CDR3 protein. The table lists around 44,000 distinct CDR3 sequences, about 20% of them singletons, with about 4% in the top ten. V was clipped by 0 bases and J by 0 bases, with 18 bases between them. This CDR3 contains 19 residues. Germline lookup yields CDR1 SGDLS and CDR2 YYNGEE. Tregs were sorted as CD4+CD25+CD127-/low cells. This chain connects TRBV9 to TRBJ2-2; D may match TRBD1 or TRBD2 (5 bases each). What was sequenced was Tregs sorted from blood. This clonotype originated in a female donor with breast cancer. The CDR3 here is CASSVEGTAGPPNTGELFF. CDR3 nucleotide sequence: TGTGCCAGCAGCGTAGAGGGGACCGCCGGGCCACCGAACACCGGGGAGCTGTTTTTT.